A single sample is the source of the 3 T cell receptor beta chains below, sequenced in a study of blood T cells in healthy people across ages. The use of a sample-barcoded 5' primer and a J-beta primer mix characterized a second PCR of 7 to 11 cycles. MiXCR was run by TCRdb on the 5' RACE reads, yielding one entry per CDR3 protein. The sample records around 800,000 distinct CDR3 sequences, around half being singletons. Sequenced material: blood. The receptor set was obtained from a man older than 75 in good health.

This chain connects TRBV5-1 to TRBJ2-1, with TRBD2 identical over 12 bases. V was pared by 3 bases and J by 7 bases, with 8 bases of the junction left unmatched. The germline V gene has CDR1 SGHRS and CDR2 YFSETQ. The CDR3 runs 16 residues. CDR3 DNA sequence: TGCGCCAGCAGCTCTTCGACTAGCGGGAGTGTTAATGAGCAGTTCTTC. This sequence encodes CASSSSTSGSVNEQFF.

This clonotype has a handful of counts. The V and J genes are TRBV5-1 and TRBJ2-1; 13 nucleotides align to TRBD2. Germline V gives CDR1 SGHRS, CDR2 YFSETQ. J gave up 4 bases and V 4 bases, and 11 bases lay outside the gene matches. The CDR3 extends over 18 amino acids. In nucleotides, the CDR3 is TGCGCCAGCAGCGGCCATACCGGGACTAGCGGGAATTACAATGAGCAGTTCTTC. The encoded protein is CASSGHTGTSGNYNEQFF.

J is TRBJ2-7 and V is TRBV2; D not certain. V dropped 5 bases and J dropped 4 bases, with 9 bases sitting between them. The germline V gene encodes CDR1 SNHLY and CDR2 FYNNEI. This CDR3 spans 12 amino acids. The CDR3 loop reads CASSTQNYEQYF. The CDR3 coding sequence is TGTGCCAGCAGTACCCAGAATTACGAGCAGTACTTC.